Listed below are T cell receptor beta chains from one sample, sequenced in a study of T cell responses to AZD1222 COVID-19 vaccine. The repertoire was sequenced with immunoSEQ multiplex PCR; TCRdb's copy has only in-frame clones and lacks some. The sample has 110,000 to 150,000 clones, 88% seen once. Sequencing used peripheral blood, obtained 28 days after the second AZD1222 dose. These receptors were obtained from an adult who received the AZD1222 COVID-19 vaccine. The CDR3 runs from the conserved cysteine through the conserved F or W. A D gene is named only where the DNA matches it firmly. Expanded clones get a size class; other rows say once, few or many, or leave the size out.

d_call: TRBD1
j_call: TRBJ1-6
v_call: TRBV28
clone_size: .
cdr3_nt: TGTGCCAGCAGACTTCCAGGGACAGGGACATATTCACCCCTCCACTTT
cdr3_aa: CASRLPGTGTYSPLHF

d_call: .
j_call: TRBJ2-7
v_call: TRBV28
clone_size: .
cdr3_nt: TGTGCCAGCAGGTTAGCCTCCTACGAGCAGTACTTC
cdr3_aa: CASRLASYEQYF

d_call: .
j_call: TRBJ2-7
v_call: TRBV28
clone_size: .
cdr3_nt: TGTGCCAGCAGTTCATTGCAACGGGGCATAGAGCAGTACTTC
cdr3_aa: CASSSLQRGIEQYF

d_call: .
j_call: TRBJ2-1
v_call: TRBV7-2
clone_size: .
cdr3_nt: TGTGCCAGCAGCTTAGTCGTGGGCGCCTACAATGAGCAGTTCTTC
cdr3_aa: CASSLVVGAYNEQFF

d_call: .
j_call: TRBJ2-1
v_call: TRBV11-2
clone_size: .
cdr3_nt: TGTGCCAGCAGCTTTCGTCCGACGCGCAATGAGCAGTTCTTC
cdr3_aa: CASSFRPTRNEQFF

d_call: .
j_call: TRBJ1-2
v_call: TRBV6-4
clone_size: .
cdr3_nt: TGTGCCACAAAAAGGGGTCGCGGTGATGGCTACACCTTC
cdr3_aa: CATKRGRGDGYTF

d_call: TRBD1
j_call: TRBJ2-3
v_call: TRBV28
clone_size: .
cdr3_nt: TGTGCCAGCAGACTCGGAGGGGGACAGGGGACAGATACGCAGTATTTT
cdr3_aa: CASRLGGGQGTDTQYF

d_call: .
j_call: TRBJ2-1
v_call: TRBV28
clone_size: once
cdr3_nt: TGTGCCAGCAGTTTAAGGGGTTTTGTGGGTGAGCAGTTCTTC
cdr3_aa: CASSLRGFVGEQFF

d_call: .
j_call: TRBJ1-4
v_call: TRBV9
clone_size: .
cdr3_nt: TGTGCCAGCAGCGTACAGACGGGAGCTAATGAAAAACTGTTTTTT
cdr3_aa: CASSVQTGANEKLFF

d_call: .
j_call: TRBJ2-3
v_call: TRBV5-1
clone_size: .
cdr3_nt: TGCGCCAGCAGCCCTCAGAGCACAGATACGCAGTATTTT
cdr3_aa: CASSPQSTDTQYF

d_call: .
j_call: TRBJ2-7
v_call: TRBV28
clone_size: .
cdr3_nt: TGTGCCAGCAGTTTCCTTAGGGACGAGCAGTACTTC
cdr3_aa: CASSFLRDEQYF

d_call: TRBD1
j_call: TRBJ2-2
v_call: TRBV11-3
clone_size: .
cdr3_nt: TGTGCCAGCAGCGCGCCGGGACAGCGGGAGCTGTTTTTT
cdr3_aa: CASSAPGQRELFF

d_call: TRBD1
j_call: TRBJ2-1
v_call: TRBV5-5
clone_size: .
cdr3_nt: TGTGCCAGCAGCTTGACAGGGGACTCCTACAATGAGCAGTTCTTC
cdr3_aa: CASSLTGDSYNEQFF

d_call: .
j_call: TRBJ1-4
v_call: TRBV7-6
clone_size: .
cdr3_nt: TGTGCCAGCAGCTTAGCGCCCAGGGGTAATGAAAAACTGTTTTTT
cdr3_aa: CASSLAPRGNEKLFF

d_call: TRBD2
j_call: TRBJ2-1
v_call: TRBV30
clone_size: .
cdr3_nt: TGTGCCTGGAGTGTCGGAGGACTAGCGGGGATGGAGCAGTTCTTC
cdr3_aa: CAWSVGGLAGMEQFF

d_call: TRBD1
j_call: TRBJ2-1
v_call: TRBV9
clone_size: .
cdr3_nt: TGTGCCAGCAGCGGGGACAGGGGGCGAATCTGGCAGTTCTTC
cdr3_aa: CASSGDRGRIWQFF

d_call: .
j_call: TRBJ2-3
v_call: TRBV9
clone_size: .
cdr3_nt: TGTGCCAGCAGCTTTCGCACAGATACGCAGTATTTT
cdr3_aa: CASSFRTDTQYF

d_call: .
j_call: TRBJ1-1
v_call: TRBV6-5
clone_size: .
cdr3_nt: TGTGCCAGCTTGGGCGCTCAGGCAGTTGAAGCTTTCTTT
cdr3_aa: CASLGAQAVEAFF

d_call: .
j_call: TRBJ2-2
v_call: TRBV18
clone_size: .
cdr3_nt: TGTGCCAGCTCACCAAGGCAGCACCGGGACACCGGGGAGCTGTTTTTT
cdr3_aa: CASSPRQHRDTGELFF

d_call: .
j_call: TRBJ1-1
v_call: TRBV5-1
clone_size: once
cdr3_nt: TGCGCCAGCAGGTCGTGGATTGGTGCTGAAGCTTTCTTT
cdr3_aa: CASRSWIGAEAFF

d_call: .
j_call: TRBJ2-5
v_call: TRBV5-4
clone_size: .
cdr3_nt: TGTGCCAGCAGTAAGGACAGACAAGAGACCCAGTACTTC
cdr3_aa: CASSKDRQETQYF

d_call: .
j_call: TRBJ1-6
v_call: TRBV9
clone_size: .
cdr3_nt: TGTGCCAGCAAGGGAGGGGGAAATTCACCCCTCCACTTT
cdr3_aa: CASKGGGNSPLHF

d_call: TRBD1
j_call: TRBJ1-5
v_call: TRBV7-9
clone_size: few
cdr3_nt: TGTGCCAGCAGCCCCCCAGGGGGCGAGCCCCAGCATTTT
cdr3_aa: CASSPPGGEPQHF

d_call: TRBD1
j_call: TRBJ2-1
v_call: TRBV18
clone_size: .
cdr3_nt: TGTGCCAGCTCATCAATGGGGACAGGGAGCTCCTACAATGAGCAGTTCTTC
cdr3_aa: CASSSMGTGSSYNEQFF

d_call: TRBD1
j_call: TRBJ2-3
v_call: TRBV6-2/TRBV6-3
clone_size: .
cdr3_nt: TGTGCCAGCACCCCGGGACAGGGGGCAAGAGATACGCAGTATTTT
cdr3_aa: CASTPGQGARDTQYF

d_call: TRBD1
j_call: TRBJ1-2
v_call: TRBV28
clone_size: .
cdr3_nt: TGTGCCAGCAGTCTCGGACAGGGTTACGGCTACACCTTC
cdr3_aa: CASSLGQGYGYTF

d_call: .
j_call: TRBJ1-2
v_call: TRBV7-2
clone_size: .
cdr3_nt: TGTGCCAGCAGCCCCTCCCCCGGCGGCAACTATGGCTACACCTTC
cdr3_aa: CASSPSPGGNYGYTF

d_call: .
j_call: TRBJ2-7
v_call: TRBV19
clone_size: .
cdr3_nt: TGTGCCAGTAGTATAGGGGTGGGGTCCTACGAGCAGTACTTC
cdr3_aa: CASSIGVGSYEQYF

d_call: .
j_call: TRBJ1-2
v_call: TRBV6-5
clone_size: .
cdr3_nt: TGTGCCAGCAGGGCCCAGAGGATGGCCGGCTACACCTTC
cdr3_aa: CASRAQRMAGYTF

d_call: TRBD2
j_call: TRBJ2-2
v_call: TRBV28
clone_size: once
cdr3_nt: TGTGCCAGCAGTTCTGCTAGCGGTGGAACCTCTGGGGAGCTGTTTTTT
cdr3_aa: CASSSASGGTSGELFF

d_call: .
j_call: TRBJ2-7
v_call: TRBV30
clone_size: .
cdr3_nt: TGTGCCTGGAGTGTAGACGGCCCTCAGTACTTC
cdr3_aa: CAWSVDGPQYF

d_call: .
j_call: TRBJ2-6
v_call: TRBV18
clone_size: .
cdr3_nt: TGTGCCAGCTCACCCCGAGATAGACCCGGAGGGGCCAACGTCCTGACTTTC
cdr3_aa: CASSPRDRPGGANVLTF

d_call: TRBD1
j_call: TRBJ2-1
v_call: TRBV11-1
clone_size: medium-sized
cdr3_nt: TGTGCCAGCAGCGTGGGACAGGGGAATGAGCAGTTCTTC
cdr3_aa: CASSVGQGNEQFF

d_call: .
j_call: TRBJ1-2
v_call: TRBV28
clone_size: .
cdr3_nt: TGTGCCAGCGTCGCGGGGGGCGGTATTGGACGTGGCTACACCTTC
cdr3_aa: CASVAGGGIGRGYTF

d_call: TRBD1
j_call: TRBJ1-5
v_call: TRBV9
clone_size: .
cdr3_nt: TGTGCCAGCAGCGCCTCGGGACAGGGCAGCCAGCCCCAGCATTTT
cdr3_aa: CASSASGQGSQPQHF

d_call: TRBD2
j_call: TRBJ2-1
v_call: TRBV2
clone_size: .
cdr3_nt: TGTGCCAGCAGTGAAGGGCTAGCGGGAGCACATGAGCAGTTCTTC
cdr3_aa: CASSEGLAGAHEQFF

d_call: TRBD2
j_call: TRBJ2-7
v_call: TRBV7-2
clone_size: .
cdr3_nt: TGTGCCAGCAGCTCCACTAGCGGGTCGGGCTACGAGCAGTACTTC
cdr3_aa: CASSSTSGSGYEQYF

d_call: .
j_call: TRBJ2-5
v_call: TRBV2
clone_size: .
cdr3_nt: TGTGCCAGCAGCAGCGGATGGGAGACCCAGTACTTC
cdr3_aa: CASSSGWETQYF

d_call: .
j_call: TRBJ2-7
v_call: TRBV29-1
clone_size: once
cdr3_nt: TGCAGCGTTGCTCCGGGACTTCATGTGGGCGAGCAGTACTTC
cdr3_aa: CSVAPGLHVGEQYF

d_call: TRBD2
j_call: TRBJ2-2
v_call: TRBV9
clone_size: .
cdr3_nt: TGTGCCAGCAGCGTAGAACTAGCGGGGTCCGGGGAGCTGTTTTTT
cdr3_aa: CASSVELAGSGELFF

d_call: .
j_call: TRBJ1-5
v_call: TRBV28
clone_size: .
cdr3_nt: TGTGCCACCACGGAGGTTAATCAGCCCCAGCATTTT
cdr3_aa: CATTEVNQPQHF

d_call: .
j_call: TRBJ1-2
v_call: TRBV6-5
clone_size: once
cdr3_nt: TGTGCCAGCCGGGACCCTACTAACTATGGCTACACCTTC
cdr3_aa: CASRDPTNYGYTF

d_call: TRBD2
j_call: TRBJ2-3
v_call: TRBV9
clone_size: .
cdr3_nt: TGTGCCAGCAGCCCGGGACTAGCGGGAATCGGAGATACGCAGTATTTT
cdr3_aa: CASSPGLAGIGDTQYF

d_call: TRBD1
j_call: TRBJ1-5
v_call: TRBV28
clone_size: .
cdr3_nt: TGTGCCAGCAGGGAGTATGGGACAGCAAATCAGCCCCAGCATTTT
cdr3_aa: CASREYGTANQPQHF

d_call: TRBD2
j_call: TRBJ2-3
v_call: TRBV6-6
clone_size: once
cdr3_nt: TGTGCCAGCAGCTTCGGGACTAGCGGGAGTGGGACGCAGTATTTT
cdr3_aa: CASSFGTSGSGTQYF